The T cell receptor (beta chain) under discussion was sequenced for a study of T cells in Graves' hyperthyroidism and ophthalmopathy. General study results and limits: The majority of expanded thyroid clonotypes above 0.001 also appeared in blood. The model's output predicted ophthalmopathy at a median of about 6.5 months prior to onset.

In the case of this clonotype: As yet, its antigen is unknown.

From RNA transcripts, TCR beta CDR3 regions were amplified. The TCR CDR3 first-round RT-PCR relied on the HTBI primer set. TCRdb redid the calling of the multiplex PCR reads with MiXCR, one entry per CDR3 protein. The repertoire holds 600,000 to 650,000 distinct CDR3 sequences, with roughly 20% as singletons. Germline V gives CDR1 ENHRY, CDR2 SYGVKD. V was cut by 4 bases and J by 0 bases, with 9 bases left in between. This CDR3 has 14 amino acids. Source material: blood. The receptor was derived from a young man with Graves' ophthalmopathy. J is TRBJ2-5 and V is TRBV10-3, with D hard to call. The CDR3 sequence: CAISGVAYQETQYF. The DNA for the CDR3 is TGTGCCATCAGTGGGGTGGCGTACCAAGAGACCCAGTACTTC.